These 32 T cell receptor beta chains originate from one sample sequenced in a study of T cell responses to AZD1222 COVID-19 vaccine. Using immunoSEQ multiplex PCR, the repertoire was profiled, and TCRdb retains in-frame clones only, with some absent. The table includes approximately 120,000 clones, approximately 87% detected once. The source was peripheral blood, collected 28 days after the second AZD1222 dose. These receptors came from an adult who received the AZD1222 COVID-19 vaccine.

The chain carries TRBV20-1 and TRBJ1-2; D not certain. Per the germline V gene, CDR1 is DFQATT and CDR2 is SNEGSKA (reference sequence). The CDR3 spans 8 residues. Trimming stripped 7 bases from V and 6 bases from J, with 3 bases between. CDR3 loop: CSVDGYTF. The DNA for the CDR3 is TGCAGTGTGGATGGCTACACCTTC.

The chain combines TRBV29-1 with TRBJ1-1; D might be TRBD1 (6 bases). V lost 7 bases and J lost 7, with 16 bases in between. The CDR3 runs to 12 residues. Germline values: CDR1 SQVTM, CDR2 ANQGSEA. Here the CDR3 DNA reads TGCAGCGCCAACCACAGGGAAATTGAAGCTTTCTTT. Translation: CSANHREIEAFF.

In this sample, this clone turned up a few times. This chain joins TRBV28 and TRBJ1-2; 7 nucleotides line up with TRBD1. V trimming: 4 bases; J trimming: 2 bases; junction bases outside the gene matches: 4. CDR1 is MDHEN, CDR2 SYDVKM, per germline. The CDR3 has 14 residues. This CDR3 is CASSSQGGNYGYTF. CDR3 nucleotide sequence: TGTGCCAGCAGTTCGCAGGGGGGGAACTATGGCTACACCTTC.

The chain links TRBV10-3 to TRBJ2-3; the D call may be TRBD1 or TRBD2 (5 bases each). Germline V gene sequence: CDR1 ENHRY, CDR2 SYGVKD. The ends were cut back, 4 bases at V and 0 bases at J, with 8 bases in the middle. The CDR3 covers 14 residues. CDR3: CAISAGHSTDTQYF. CDR3 nucleotides: TGTGCCATCAGTGCGGGGCATAGCACAGATACGCAGTATTTT.

In its sample, this clone was seen a few times. V usage is TRBV7-9 and J usage is TRBJ2-5; D may match TRBD1 or TRBD2 (5 bases each). Trimming removed 5 bases from V and 2 bases from J, with 12 bases in between. Germline V gene sequence: CDR1 SEHNR, CDR2 FQNEAQ (reference sequence). CDR3 length: 14 amino acids. CDR3: CASSEQRGQETQYF. In DNA form, the CDR3 reads TGTGCCAGCAGCGAACAGAGGGGACAAGAGACCCAGTACTTC.

The chain joins TRBV6-5 to TRBJ2-1; 9 bases are a match to TRBD2. Germline CDR1 and CDR2: MNHEY and SVGAGI. There are 13 residues in the CDR3. The J segment lost 7 bases and the V segment lost 9 bases, leaving 7 bases of the junction unmatched. The CDR3 bases are TGTGCCAGTACCGGGACTAGCTTGAATGAGCAGTTCTTC. Its protein is CASTGTSLNEQFF.

V is TRBV3-1 (or the pseudogene TRBV3-2) and J is TRBJ2-7, with 11 bases aligning to TRBD1. The CDR3 loop spans 15 amino acids. V lost 3 bases, J lost 3 bases, and 4 bases stayed unmatched. The germline V gene encodes CDR1 LGHDT and CDR2 YNNKEL (reference sequence). CDR3 coding DNA: TGTGCCAGCAGCCATGGGACAGGGGGTTTCTACGAGCAGTACTTC. Translating gives CASSHGTGGFYEQYF.

This chain uses TRBV18 with TRBJ1-5, with a weak D call TRBD1 (5 bases). The germline V and J ends were trimmed by 1 base and 0 bases, with 7 bases remaining between them. The CDR3 is made up of 15 amino acids. Germline V CDR1 and CDR2: KGHSH, LQKENI. CDR3 nucleotide sequence: TGTGCCAGCTCACCACACCAGGGTAGCAATCAGCCCCAGCATTTT. Protein product: CASSPHQGSNQPQHF.

The gene calls are TRBV9 and TRBJ1-5; no clear D. CDR1 and CDR2 (germline): SGDLS, YYNGEE. Trimming took 0 bases from V and 1 from J, leaving 5 bases between them. The CDR3 runs 14 residues. The CDR3 protein is CASSVGQSNQPQHF. Here the CDR3 DNA reads TGTGCCAGCAGCGTAGGGCAGAGCAATCAGCCCCAGCATTTT.

This chain uses TRBV6-5 with TRBJ2-7; 8 positions agree with TRBD2. The junction had 3 bases not matched to a gene; V was cut back by 2 bases and J by 3 bases. The germline gives CDR1 MNHEY, CDR2 SVGAGI. CDR3 length equals 14 residues. CDR3 DNA: TGTGCCAGCAGTTACGGACTAGCTCTCTACGAGCAGTACTTC. Protein: CASSYGLALYEQYF.

This chain joins TRBV15 and TRBJ1-2; TRBD1 matches 9 bases. CDR1 is LNHNV, CDR2 YYDKDF, per germline (reference sequence). The CDR3 sequence is 13 residues long. With V trimmed by 4 bases and J by 10 bases, 7 bases remained unmatched. CDR3 sequence: CATSKGTGKVYTF. CDR3 bases: TGTGCCACCAGCAAAGGGACAGGGAAAGTCTACACCTTC. The whole variable domain, remainder taken from reference TRBV15 and TRBJ1-2, is DAMVIQNPRYQVTQFGKPVTLSCSQTLNHNVMYWYQQKSSQAPKLLFHYYDKDFNNEADTPDNFQSRRPNTSFCFLDIRSPGLGDTAMYLCATSKGTGKVYTFGSGTRLTVV.

The chain recombines TRBV19 with TRBJ2-7; 8 bases match TRBD1. J gave up 2 bases and V 1 base, and 4 bases lay outside the gene matches. The CDR3 contains 15 residues. Germline V lookup: CDR1 LNHDA, CDR2 SQIVND (reference sequence). The CDR3 DNA reads as TGTGCCAGTAGTATAGCAGGGGGCGCAACCTACGAGCAGTACTTC. Translated: CASSIAGGATYEQYF.

V is TRBV3-1 (or the pseudogene TRBV3-2) and J is TRBJ2-1; 7 bases align to TRBD1. The CDR3 has 16 amino acids. The V gene end was trimmed by 0 bases and the J gene end by 10 bases; junction bases not matched to a gene: 12. Looked up from germline, CDR1 is LGHDT and CDR2 is YNNKEL (reference sequence). In nucleotides, the CDR3 is TGTGCCAGCAGCCAAGATCTAGGACAGGCCCCCTTGGAGCAGTTCTTC. Protein sequence: CASSQDLGQAPLEQFF.

This clone has a single count. The genes are TRBV5-1 and TRBJ1-4; D call uncertain. Germline V lookup: CDR1 SGHRS, CDR2 YFSETQ. This CDR3 comprises 15 residues. The V end lost 2 bases, the J end lost 0 bases, and 8 bases lay between the germline ends. The CDR3 reads CASSLNIATNEKLFF. The CDR3 nucleotides are TGCGCCAGCAGCTTAAACATCGCAACTAATGAAAAACTGTTTTTT.

V is TRBV13 and J is TRBJ1-5, with D tentatively TRBD1 (5 bases). Germline assignment: CDR1 PRHDT and CDR2 FYEKMQ (reference sequence). The V gene lost 5 bases and the J gene lost 5 bases, with 10 bases spanning the gap. The CDR3 covers 13 residues. The CDR3, as DNA: TGTGCCAGCAGCCAAGGGGCATATCAGCCCCAGCATTTT. Translated, it gives CASSQGAYQPQHF.

The rearrangement joins TRBV6-1 to TRBJ2-5; 7 nucleotides match TRBD2. Germline loops: CDR1 MNHNS, CDR2 SASEGT. With V trimmed by 1 base and J by 4 bases, 6 bases remained unmatched. The CDR3 is made up of 15 amino acids. DNA for the CDR3: TGTGCCAGCAGTGAAGGGGCGGGGGAACGAGAGACCCAGTACTTC. This sequence encodes CASSEGAGERETQYF.

There are many counts of this clone. The V and J genes are TRBV9 and TRBJ2-1; D possibly corresponds to TRBD2 (5 bases). Deletions cut 3 bases from V and 6 bases from J, with 13 bases between. There are 14 residues in the CDR3. Germline V gene data show CDR1 as SGDLS and CDR2 as YYNGEE. DNA for the CDR3: TGTGCCAGCAGCGCCGGGGTGGTGGTCAATGAGCAGTTCTTC. It encodes CASSAGVVVNEQFF.

V usage is TRBV6-5 and J usage is TRBJ1-2; D not resolved. The CDR3 runs to 16 residues. V lost 2 bases to trimming and J lost 1 base, with 14 bases between them. Germline CDR1 MNHEY, CDR2 SVGAGI. In DNA form, the CDR3 reads TGTGCCAGCAGTTACCGGGGTCCGGGCTTTAACTATGGCTACACCTTC. This gives the protein CASSYRGPGFNYGYTF.

This chain joins TRBV30 and TRBJ1-1; no definite D call. V was shortened by 3 bases and J by 7 bases, with 9 bases between the two germline ends. The CDR3 contains 11 residues. Germline values: CDR1 GTSNPN, CDR2 SVGIG (reference sequence). For the CDR3, the DNA is TGTGCCTGGAGCGAACCAGATGAAGCTTTCTTT. This gives the protein CAWSEPDEAFF.

The V call is TRBV5-3, the J call TRBJ2-2; 8 positions agree with TRBD2. TRBV5-3 is given ORF status, its function remaining uncertain. The junction had 14 bases not matched to a gene; V was cut back by 1 base and J by 0 bases. There are 20 residues in the CDR3. The CDR3 region is CARSLISSCAGGSNTGELFF. Here the CDR3 DNA reads TGTGCCAGAAGCTTGATTTCCAGTTGCGCGGGAGGATCGAACACCGGGGAGCTGTTTTTT.

This chain joins TRBV6-2 or TRBV6-3 and TRBJ1-2, with D possibly matching TRBD1 (6 bases). V dropped 4 bases and J dropped 8 bases, with 8 bases sitting between them. Germline CDR1 and CDR2: MNHEY and SVGEGT. CDR3 length: 11 amino acids. The CDR3 DNA is TGTGCCAGCAGTTTAGGGGGAGGCTACACCTTC. Protein sequence: CASSLGGGYTF.

The gene calls are TRBV19 and TRBJ1-3; D might be TRBD1 (5 bases). V lost 6 bases, J lost 0 bases, and 15 bases lay in between. The CDR3 covers 16 residues. Germline V lookup: CDR1 LNHDA, CDR2 SQIVND (reference sequence). CDR3 amino acids: CASSLQALDSGNTIYF. CDR3 DNA: TGTGCCAGTAGCCTACAGGCTTTAGACTCTGGAAACACCATATATTTT.

V usage is TRBV9 and J usage is TRBJ2-3, with TRBD2 matching 8 bases. With 0 bases clipped from V and 3 bases from J, the junction kept 6 bases outside the gene matches. The CDR3 extends over 16 amino acids. Per germline, CDR1 SGDLS and CDR2 YYNGEE. CDR3 in DNA: TGTGCCAGCAGCGTAGTCCCTAGCGGGTCTACAGATACGCAGTATTTT. Translation: CASSVVPSGSTDTQYF.

This chain links TRBV5-5 with TRBJ1-4; D is perhaps TRBD1 (5 bases). V was shortened by 5 bases and J by 7 bases, with 15 bases between the two germline ends. Germline-derived CDR1 and CDR2 are SGHKS and YYEKEE (reference sequence). The CDR3 covers 14 residues. The CDR3 loop is CASSPGWFAEKLFF. The CDR3, as DNA: TGTGCCAGCAGTCCAGGGTGGTTTGCTGAAAAACTGTTTTTT.

This chain uses TRBV5-1 with TRBJ1-4, with D perhaps matching TRBD1 (6 bases). CDR1 is SGHRS and CDR2 is YFSETQ in the germline V gene. The CDR3 totals 12 residues. The V end was cut by 0 bases, the J end by 11 bases, with 8 bases between. The CDR3 sequence is CASSLGTEKLFF. CDR3 in DNA: TGCGCCAGCAGCTTGGGGACAGAGAAACTGTTTTTT.

CDR3 in amino acids: CASSHGGFGGYTF. The CDR3 DNA is TGTGCCAGCAGCCACGGGGGTTTCGGGGGCTACACCTTC. The chain employs TRBV6-2 or TRBV6-3 and TRBJ1-2; maybe TRBD1 (5 bases). V dropped 6 bases and J dropped 8 bases, with 16 bases sitting between them. The CDR3 extends over 13 amino acids. CDR1 and CDR2 (germline): MNHEY, SVGEGT.

This chain uses TRBV5-1 with TRBJ2-7, with a possible D match to TRBD1 (6 bases). This CDR3 is built from 14 residues. Trimming stripped 0 bases from V and 9 bases from J, with 16 bases between. The V gene's germline CDR1 is SGHRS and CDR2 YFSETQ. The CDR3 loop is CASSLDPDSTSQYF. For the CDR3, the DNA is TGCGCCAGCAGCTTGGACCCGGACAGTACGTCGCAGTACTTC.

V is TRBV7-8 and J is TRBJ1-1; tentatively, D is TRBD1 (5 bases). Trimming cost V 1 base and J 6 bases, with 9 bases left between them. Per germline, CDR1 SGHVS and CDR2 FQNEAQ. The CDR3 is made up of 13 amino acids. CDR3 loop: CASSLVARAEAFF. In DNA form, the CDR3 reads TGTGCCAGCAGCTTAGTTGCCAGGGCTGAAGCTTTCTTT.

The chain's CDR3 is CASSLELWDYEQYF. CDR3 nucleotides: TGTGCCAGCAGTTTAGAACTGTGGGACTACGAGCAGTACTTC. The chain recombines TRBV28 with TRBJ2-7; unclear D gene. The germline V and J ends were trimmed by 2 bases and 3 bases, with 11 bases remaining between them. The CDR3 has 14 amino acids. CDR1 is MDHEN and CDR2 is SYDVKM in the germline V gene.

The count of this clone is one. The V call is TRBV7-9, the J call TRBJ1-1; D is perhaps TRBD1 (5 bases). The CDR3 extends over 11 amino acids. Trimming shortened V by 3 bases and J by 11 bases, and 10 bases separated the two germline ends. CDR1 and CDR2 from the germline V gene are SEHNR and FQNEAQ (reference sequence). The CDR3 DNA is TGTGCCAGCAGCTTGGGGGACGGGGCTTTCTTT. Amino acids: CASSLGDGAFF.

The J gene is TRBJ2-7, the V gene TRBV10-2, with 10 nucleotides matching TRBD2. V dropped 10 bases and J dropped 6; count of bases not matched to a gene: 9. Germline assignment: CDR1 WSHSY and CDR2 SAAADI. The CDR3 runs to 13 residues. The CDR3 sequence is CATRTSGLIEQYF. The CDR3 DNA reads TGCGCCACCCGGACTAGCGGTCTTATCGAGCAGTACTTC.

The chain recombines TRBV5-4 with TRBJ2-7; 7 bases agree with TRBD2. Germline V gene sequence: CDR1 SGHNT, CDR2 YYREEE (reference sequence). Trimming at V came to 4 bases and at J to 5 bases, leaving 9 bases not matched to a gene. This CDR3 is 14 amino acids long. CDR3 DNA sequence: TGTGCCAGCAGCCGGGCGGGAGCAATCGACGAGCAGTACTTC. Amino acids: CASSRAGAIDEQYF.